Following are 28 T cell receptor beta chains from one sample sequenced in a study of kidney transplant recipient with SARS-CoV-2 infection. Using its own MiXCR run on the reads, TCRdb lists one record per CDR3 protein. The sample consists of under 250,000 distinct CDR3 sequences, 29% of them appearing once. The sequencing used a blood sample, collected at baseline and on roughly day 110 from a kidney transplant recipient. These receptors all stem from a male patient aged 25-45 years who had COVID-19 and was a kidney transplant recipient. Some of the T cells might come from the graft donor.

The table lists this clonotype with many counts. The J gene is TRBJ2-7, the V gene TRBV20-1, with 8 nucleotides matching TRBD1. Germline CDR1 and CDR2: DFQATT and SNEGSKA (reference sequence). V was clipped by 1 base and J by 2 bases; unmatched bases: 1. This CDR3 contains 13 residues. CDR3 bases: TGCAGTGCTAGAGCGGGACAGGCCTACGAGCAGTACTTC. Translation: CSARAGQAYEQYF.

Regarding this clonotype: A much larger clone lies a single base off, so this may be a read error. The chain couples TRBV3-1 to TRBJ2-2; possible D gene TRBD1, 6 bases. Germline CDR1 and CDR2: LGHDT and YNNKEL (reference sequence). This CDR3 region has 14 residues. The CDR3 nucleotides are TGTGCCAGAAGCCAACATTACAGGGAAGGGGAGCTGTTTTTT. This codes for CARSQHYREGELFF.

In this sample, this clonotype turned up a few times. DNA for the CDR3: TGCAGTGCCCTTCGGACTAGGGAGACCCAGTACTTC. Translated, it gives CSALRTRETQYF. The rearrangement joins TRBV20-1 to TRBJ2-5; the match to TRBD2 covers 7 bases. CDR1 and CDR2 from the germline V gene are DFQATT and SNEGSKA (reference sequence). This CDR3 contains 12 residues. V gave up 6 bases and J gave up 5 bases; unmatched junction bases: 6.

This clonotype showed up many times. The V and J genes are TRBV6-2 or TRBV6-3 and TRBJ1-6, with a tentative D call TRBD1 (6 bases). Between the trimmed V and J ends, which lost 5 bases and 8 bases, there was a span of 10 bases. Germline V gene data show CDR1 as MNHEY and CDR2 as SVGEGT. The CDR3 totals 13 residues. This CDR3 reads CASSIDRHSPLHF. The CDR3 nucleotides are TGTGCCAGCAGTATCGACAGGCATTCACCCCTCCACTTT.

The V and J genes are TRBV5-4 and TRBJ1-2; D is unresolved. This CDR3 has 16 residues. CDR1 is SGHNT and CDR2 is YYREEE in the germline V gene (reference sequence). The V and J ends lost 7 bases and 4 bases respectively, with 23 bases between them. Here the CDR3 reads CASETVVPGKTYGYTF. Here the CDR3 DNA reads TGTGCCAGCGAAACTGTCGTACCAGGAAAGACCTATGGCTACACCTTC.

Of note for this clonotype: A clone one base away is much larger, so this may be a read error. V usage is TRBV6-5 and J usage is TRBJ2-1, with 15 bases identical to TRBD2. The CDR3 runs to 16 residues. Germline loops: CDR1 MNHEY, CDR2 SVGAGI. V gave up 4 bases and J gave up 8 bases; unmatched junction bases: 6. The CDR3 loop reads CASSFGLAGGDDEQFF. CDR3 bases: TGTGCCAGCAGTTTCGGACTAGCGGGAGGGGACGATGAGCAGTTCTTC.

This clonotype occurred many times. The CDR3: CATRGTSGGKNIQYF. CDR3 nucleotide sequence: TGTGCCACCAGAGGGACTTCAGGGGGCAAAAACATTCAGTACTTC. This chain uses TRBV6-5 with TRBJ2-4, with D perhaps TRBD1 (7 bases). V dropped 10 bases and J dropped 3 bases, with 19 bases sitting between them. Germline V gives CDR1 MNHEY, CDR2 SVGAGI. The CDR3 contains 15 residues.

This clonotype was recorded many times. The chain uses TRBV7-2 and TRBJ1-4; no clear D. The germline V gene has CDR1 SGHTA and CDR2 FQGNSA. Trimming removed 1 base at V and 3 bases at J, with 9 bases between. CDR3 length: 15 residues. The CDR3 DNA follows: TGTGCCAGCAGCTTAGGCGGGGAGGCTAATGAAAAACTGTTTTTT. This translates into CASSLGGEANEKLFF. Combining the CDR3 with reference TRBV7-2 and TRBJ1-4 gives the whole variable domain GAGVSQSPSNKVTEKGKDVELRCDPISGHTALYWYRQSLGQGLEFLIYFQGNSAPDKSGLPSDRFSAERTGGSVSTLTIQRTQQEDSAVYLCASSLGGEANEKLFFGSGTQLSVL.

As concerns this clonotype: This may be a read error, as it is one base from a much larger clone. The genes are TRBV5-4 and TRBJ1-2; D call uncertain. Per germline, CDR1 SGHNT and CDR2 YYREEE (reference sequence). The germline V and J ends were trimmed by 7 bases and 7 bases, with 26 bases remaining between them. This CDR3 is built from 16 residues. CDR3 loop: CASALYVPGKTCGYTF. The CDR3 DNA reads TGTGCCAGCGCCCTATACGTACCAGGAAAGACCTGTGGCTACACCTTC.

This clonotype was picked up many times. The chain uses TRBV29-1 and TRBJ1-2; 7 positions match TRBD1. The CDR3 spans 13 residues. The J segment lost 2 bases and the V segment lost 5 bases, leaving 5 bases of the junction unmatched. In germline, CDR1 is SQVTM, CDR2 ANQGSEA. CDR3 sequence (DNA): TGCAGCGTTAAGGGACAGAACAACTATGGCTACACCTTC. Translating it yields CSVKGQNNYGYTF.

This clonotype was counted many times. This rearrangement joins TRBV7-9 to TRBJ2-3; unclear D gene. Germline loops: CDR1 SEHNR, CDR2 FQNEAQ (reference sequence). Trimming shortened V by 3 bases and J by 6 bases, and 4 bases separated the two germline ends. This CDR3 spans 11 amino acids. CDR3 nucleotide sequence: TGTGCCAGCAGCTTTATGGATACGCAGTATTTT. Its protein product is CASSFMDTQYF.

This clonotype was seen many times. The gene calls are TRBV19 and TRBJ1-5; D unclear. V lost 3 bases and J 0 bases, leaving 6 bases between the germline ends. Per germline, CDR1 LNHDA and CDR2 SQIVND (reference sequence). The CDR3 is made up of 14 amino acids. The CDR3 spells CASSIQASNQPQHF. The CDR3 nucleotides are TGTGCCAGTAGTATTCAGGCTAGCAATCAGCCCCAGCATTTT.

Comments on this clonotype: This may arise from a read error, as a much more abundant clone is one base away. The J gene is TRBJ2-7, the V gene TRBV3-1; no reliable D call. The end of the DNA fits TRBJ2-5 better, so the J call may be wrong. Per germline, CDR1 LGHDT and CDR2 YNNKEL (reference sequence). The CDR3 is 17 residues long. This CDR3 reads CASSDIYPISFSETQYF. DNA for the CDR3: TGTGCCAGCAGCGACATATATCCCATTTCTTTCTCTGAGACCCAGTACTTC.

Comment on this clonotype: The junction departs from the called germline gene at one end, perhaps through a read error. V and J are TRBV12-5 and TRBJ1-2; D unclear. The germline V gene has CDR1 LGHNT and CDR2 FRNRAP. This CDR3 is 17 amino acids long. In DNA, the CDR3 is TGTGCTAGTGGTTTGGGAACTGAGGGTTCGACCAACGATGGCTACGCCTTC. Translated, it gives CASGLGTEGSTNDGYAF.

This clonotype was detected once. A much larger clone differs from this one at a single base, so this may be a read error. The CDR3 loop reads CASFDCHPRKTYGYAF. The CDR3 DNA reads TGTGCCAGCTTTGACTGTCATCCACGAAAGACCTATGGCTACGCCTTC. This chain connects TRBV5-8 to TRBJ1-2; D remains ambiguous. Looked up from germline, CDR1 is SGHTS and CDR2 is YDEGEE. The CDR3 is 16 residues long.

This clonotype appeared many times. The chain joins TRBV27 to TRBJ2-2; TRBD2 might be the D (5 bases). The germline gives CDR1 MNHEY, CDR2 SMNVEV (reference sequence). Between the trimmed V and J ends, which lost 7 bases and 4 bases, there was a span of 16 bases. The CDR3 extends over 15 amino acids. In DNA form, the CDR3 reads TGTGCCAGCACCCTTACGGGGTACGGCACCGGGGAGCTGTTTTTT. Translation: CASTLTGYGTGELFF.

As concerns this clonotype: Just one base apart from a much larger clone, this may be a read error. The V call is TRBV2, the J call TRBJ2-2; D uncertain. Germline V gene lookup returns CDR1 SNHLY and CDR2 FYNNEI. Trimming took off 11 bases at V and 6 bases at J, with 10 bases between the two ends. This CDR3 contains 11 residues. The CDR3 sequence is CAGRDPGELFF. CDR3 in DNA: TGTGCCGGCCGTGACCCCGGGGAGCTGTTTTTT.

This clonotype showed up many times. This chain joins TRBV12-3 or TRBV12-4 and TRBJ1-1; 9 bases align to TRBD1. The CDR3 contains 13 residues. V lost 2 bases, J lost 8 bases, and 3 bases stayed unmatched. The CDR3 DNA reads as TGTGCCAGCAGTTTAAGGGACAGGGCCGAAGCTTTCTTT. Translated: CASSLRDRAEAFF.

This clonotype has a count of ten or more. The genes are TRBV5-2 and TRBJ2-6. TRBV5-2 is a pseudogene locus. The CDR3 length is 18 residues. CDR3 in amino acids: CASNIRESTQSRANVLTF. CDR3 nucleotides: TGTGCCAGCAATATACGCGAGAGTACACAAAGTCGGGCCAACGTCCTGACTTTC.

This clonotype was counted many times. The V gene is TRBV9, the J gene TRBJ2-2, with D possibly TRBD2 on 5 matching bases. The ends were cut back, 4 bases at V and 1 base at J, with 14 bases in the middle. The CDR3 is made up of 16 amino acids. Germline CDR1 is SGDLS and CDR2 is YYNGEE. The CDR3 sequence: CASSPRGSENTGELFF. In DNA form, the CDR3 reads TGTGCCAGCAGCCCCCGGGGTAGCGAGAACACCGGGGAGCTGTTTTTT.

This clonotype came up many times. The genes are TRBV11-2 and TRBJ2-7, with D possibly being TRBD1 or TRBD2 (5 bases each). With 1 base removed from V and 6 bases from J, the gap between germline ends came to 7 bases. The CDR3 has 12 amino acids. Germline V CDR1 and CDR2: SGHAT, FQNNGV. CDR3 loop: CASSLGDLEQYF. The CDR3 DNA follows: TGTGCCAGCAGCTTAGGGGACCTCGAGCAGTACTTC.

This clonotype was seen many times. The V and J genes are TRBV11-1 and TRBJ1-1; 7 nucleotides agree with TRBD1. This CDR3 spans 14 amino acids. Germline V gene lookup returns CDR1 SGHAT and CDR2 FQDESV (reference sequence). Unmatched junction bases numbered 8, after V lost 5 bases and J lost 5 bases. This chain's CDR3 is CASSPTGSRTEAFF. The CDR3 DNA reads TGTGCCAGCAGCCCGACAGGGTCACGGACTGAAGCTTTCTTT.

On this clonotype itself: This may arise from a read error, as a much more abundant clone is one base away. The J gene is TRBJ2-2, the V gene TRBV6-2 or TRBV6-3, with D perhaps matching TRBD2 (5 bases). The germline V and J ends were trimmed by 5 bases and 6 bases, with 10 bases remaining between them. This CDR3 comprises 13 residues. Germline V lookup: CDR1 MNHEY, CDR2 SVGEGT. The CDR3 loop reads CASSITRPGELFF. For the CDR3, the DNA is TGTGCCAGCAGTATAACTAGGCCCGGGGAGCTGTTTTTT.

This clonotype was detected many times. In DNA form, the CDR3 reads TGTGCCAGCAGCGAAAGACCCACCCTTCGAAAGACCTATGGCTACACCTTC. It encodes CASSERPTLRKTYGYTF. V usage is TRBV3-1 and J usage is TRBJ1-2; D gene ambiguous. Trimming stripped 5 bases from V and 4 bases from J, with 23 bases between. Germline CDR1 is LGHDT and CDR2 is YNNKEL (reference sequence). The CDR3 has 17 amino acids. Drawing the rest from reference TRBV3-1 and TRBJ1-2, the complete variable domain is DTAVSQTPKYLVTQMGNDKSIKCEQNLGHDTMYWYKQDSKKFLKIMFSYNNKELIINETVPNRFSPKSPDKAHLNLHINSLELGDSAVYFCASSERPTLRKTYGYTFGSGTRLTVV.

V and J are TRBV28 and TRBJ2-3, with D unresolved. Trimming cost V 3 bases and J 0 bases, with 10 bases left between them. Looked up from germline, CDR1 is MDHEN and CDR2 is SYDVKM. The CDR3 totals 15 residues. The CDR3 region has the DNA TGTGCCAGCAGTTTCGCTGCGGAAAGCACAGATACGCAGTATTTT. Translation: CASSFAAESTDTQYF.

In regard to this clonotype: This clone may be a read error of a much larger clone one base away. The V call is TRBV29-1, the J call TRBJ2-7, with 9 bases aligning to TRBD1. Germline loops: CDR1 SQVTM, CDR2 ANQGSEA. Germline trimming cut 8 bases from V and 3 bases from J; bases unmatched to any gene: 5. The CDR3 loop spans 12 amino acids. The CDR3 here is CSIKTGGYEQYF. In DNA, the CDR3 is TGCAGCATTAAGACAGGGGGCTACGAGCAGTACTTC.

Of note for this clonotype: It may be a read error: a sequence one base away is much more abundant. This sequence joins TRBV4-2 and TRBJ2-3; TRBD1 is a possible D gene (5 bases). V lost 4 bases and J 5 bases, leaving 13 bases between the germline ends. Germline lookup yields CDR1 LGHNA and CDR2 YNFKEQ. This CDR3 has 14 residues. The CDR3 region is CASSRCGREDTQYF. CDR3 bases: TGTGCCAGCAGCCGCTGCGGCAGGGAAGATACGCAGTATTTT.

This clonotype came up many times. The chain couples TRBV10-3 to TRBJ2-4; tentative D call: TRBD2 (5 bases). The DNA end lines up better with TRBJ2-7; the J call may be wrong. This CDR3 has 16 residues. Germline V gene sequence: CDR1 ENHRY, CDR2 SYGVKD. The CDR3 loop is CAISEPPAGGSYEQYF. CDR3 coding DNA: TGTGCCATCAGTGAACCCCCGGCAGGAGGTTCCTACGAGCAGTACTTC.